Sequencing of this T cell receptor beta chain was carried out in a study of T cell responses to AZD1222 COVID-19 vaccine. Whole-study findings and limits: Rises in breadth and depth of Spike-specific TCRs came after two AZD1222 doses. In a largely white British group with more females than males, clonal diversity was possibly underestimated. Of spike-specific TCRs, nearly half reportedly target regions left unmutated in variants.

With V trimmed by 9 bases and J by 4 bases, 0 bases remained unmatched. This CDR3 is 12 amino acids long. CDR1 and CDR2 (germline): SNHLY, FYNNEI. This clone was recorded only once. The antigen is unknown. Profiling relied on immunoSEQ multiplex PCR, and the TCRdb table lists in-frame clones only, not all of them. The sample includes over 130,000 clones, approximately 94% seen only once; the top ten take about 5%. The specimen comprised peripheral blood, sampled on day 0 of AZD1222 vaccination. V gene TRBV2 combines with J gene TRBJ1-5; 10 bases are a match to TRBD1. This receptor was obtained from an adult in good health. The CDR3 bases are TGTGCCAGGGACAGGGGGAATCAGCCCCAGCATTTT. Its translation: CARDRGNQPQHF. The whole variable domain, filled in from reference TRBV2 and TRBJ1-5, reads EPEVTQTPSHQVTQMGQEVILRCVPISNHLYFYWYRQILGQKVEFLVSFYNNEISEKSEIFDDQFSVERPDGSNFTLKIRSTKLEDSAMYFCARDRGNQPQHFGDGTRLSIL.